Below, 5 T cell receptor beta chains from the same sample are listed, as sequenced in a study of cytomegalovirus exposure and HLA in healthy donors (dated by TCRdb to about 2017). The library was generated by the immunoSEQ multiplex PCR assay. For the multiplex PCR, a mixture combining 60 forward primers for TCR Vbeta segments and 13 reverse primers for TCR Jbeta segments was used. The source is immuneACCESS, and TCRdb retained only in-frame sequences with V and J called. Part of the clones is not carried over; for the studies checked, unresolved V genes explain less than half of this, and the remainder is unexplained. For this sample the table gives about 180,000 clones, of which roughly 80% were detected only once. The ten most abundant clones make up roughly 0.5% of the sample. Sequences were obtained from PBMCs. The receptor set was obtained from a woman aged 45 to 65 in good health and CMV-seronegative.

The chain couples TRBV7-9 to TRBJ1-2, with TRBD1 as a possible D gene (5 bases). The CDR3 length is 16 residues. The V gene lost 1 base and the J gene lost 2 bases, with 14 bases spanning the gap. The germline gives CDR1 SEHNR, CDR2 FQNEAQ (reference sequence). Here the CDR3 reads CASSLDGGRVNYGYTF. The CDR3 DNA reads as TGTGCCAGCAGCTTAGATGGCGGCAGGGTAAACTATGGCTACACCTTC.

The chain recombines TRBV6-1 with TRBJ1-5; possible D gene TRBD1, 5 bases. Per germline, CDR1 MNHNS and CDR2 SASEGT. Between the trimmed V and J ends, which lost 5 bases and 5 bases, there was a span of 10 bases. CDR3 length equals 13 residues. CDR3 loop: CASSLPQDQPQHF. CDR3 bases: TGTGCCAGCAGTCTTCCACAGGATCAGCCCCAGCATTTT.

DNA for the CDR3: TGCGCCAGCACCCCAGGGGGCATCTCCTACAATGAGCAGTTCTTC. This encodes CASTPGGISYNEQFF. The rearrangement joins TRBV10-2 to TRBJ2-1; 8 bases align to TRBD1. Germline values: CDR1 WSHSY, CDR2 SAAADI. The CDR3 has 15 residues. V dropped 7 bases and J dropped 0; count of bases not matched to a gene: 5.

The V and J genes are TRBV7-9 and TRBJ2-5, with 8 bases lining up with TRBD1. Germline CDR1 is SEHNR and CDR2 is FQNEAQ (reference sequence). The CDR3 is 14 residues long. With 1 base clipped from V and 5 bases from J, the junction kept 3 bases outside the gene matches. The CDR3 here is CASSLGQGLETQYF. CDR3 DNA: TGTGCCAGCAGCTTAGGACAGGGGCTGGAGACCCAGTACTTC.

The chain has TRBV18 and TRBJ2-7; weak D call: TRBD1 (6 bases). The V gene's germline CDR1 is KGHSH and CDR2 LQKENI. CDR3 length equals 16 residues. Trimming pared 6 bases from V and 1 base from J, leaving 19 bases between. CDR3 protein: CASSQGPGTLSYEQYF. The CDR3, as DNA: TGTGCCAGCTCGCAGGGGCCTGGGACATTGTCCTACGAGCAGTACTTC.